Listed below are T cell receptor beta chains from one sample, sequenced in a study of glioma-infiltrating T cells. One entry per CDR3 protein, called by TCRdb with MiXCR from the multiplex PCR reads. The sample yields about 180,000 distinct CDR3 sequences, roughly two fifths seen once. Material: glioma tissue, nonneoplastic brain tissue, or PBMCs (not recorded which). The receptors originated from a human donor with low-grade glioma or glioblastoma, undergoing nonglioma brain surgery, or in good health (not recorded which). Each CDR3 is given with its conserved first and last residue. D genes are given only for firm matches. Expanded clones get a size class; other rows say once, few or many, or leave the size out.

abundance: many
v_gene: TRBV4-1
j_gene: TRBJ2-7
d_gene: TRBD2
CDR3aa: CASSQVLGAGVREQYF
CDR3nt: TGCGCCAGCAGCCAAGTCTTAGGAGCGGGAGTAAGGGAGCAGTACTTC

abundance: few
v_gene: TRBV10-2
j_gene: TRBJ2-1
d_gene: -
CDR3aa: CASSDGALYNEQFF
CDR3nt: TGCGCCAGCAGTGACGGTGCCCTCTACAATGAGCAGTTCTTC

abundance: many
v_gene: TRBV12-3/TRBV12-4
j_gene: TRBJ2-2
d_gene: TRBD2
CDR3aa: CASTTSGSGTGELFF
CDR3nt: TGTGCCAGCACCACTAGCGGGAGCGGTACCGGGGAGCTGTTTTTT

abundance: many
v_gene: TRBV27
j_gene: TRBJ2-1
d_gene: -
CDR3aa: CASSYGPGRPLEQFF
CDR3nt: TGTGCCAGCAGTTATGGTCCGGGTAGACCGTTAGAGCAGTTCTTC

abundance: -
v_gene: TRBV27
j_gene: TRBJ1-1
d_gene: TRBD1
CDR3aa: CASTSEGAEALF
CDR3nt: TGTGCCAGCACGTCCGAGGGGGCTGAAGCTTTATTT

abundance: -
v_gene: TRBV6-1
j_gene: TRBJ2-1
d_gene: TRBD2
CDR3aa: CASSPPAMTGGPHEQFF
CDR3nt: TGTGCCAGCAGTCCCCCGGCAATGACGGGAGGTCCCCATGAGCAGTTCTTC

abundance: -
v_gene: TRBV12-3/TRBV12-4
j_gene: TRBJ2-1
d_gene: -
CDR3aa: CASSLWGREQFF
CDR3nt: TGTGCCAGCAGTTTATGGGGGAGGGAGCAGTTCTTC

abundance: -
v_gene: TRBV6-1
j_gene: TRBJ2-1
d_gene: TRBD2
CDR3aa: CASRGLAGSNEQFF
CDR3nt: TGTGCCAGCAGGGGACTAGCGGGAAGCAATGAGCAGTTCTTC

abundance: few
v_gene: TRBV12-3/TRBV12-4
j_gene: TRBJ1-2
d_gene: TRBD1
CDR3aa: CASSLTRGTYGYTF
CDR3nt: TGTGCCAGCAGTTTAACCAGGGGGACCTATGGCTACACCTTC

abundance: few
v_gene: TRBV4-1
j_gene: TRBJ2-7
d_gene: -
CDR3aa: CASSHPGLSYEQYF
CDR3nt: TGCGCCAGCAGCCACCCGGGACTCTCCTACGAGCAGTACTTC

abundance: many
v_gene: TRBV18
j_gene: TRBJ2-1
d_gene: -
CDR3aa: CASSPLDNEQFF
CDR3nt: TGTGCCAGCTCACCACTTGACAATGAGCAGTTCTTC

abundance: -
v_gene: TRBV6-5
j_gene: TRBJ1-5
d_gene: -
CDR3aa: CASSLSGGNQPQHF
CDR3nt: TGTGCCAGCAGTTTGTCAGGCGGCAATCAGCCCCAGCATTTT

abundance: many
v_gene: TRBV7-2
j_gene: TRBJ2-3
d_gene: TRBD1
CDR3aa: CASTRTGLGTDTQYF
CDR3nt: TGTGCCAGCACACGGACAGGATTAGGGACAGATACGCAGTATTTT

abundance: many
v_gene: TRBV20-1
j_gene: TRBJ2-1
d_gene: TRBD2
CDR3aa: CSASGRAGNEQFF
CDR3nt: TGCAGTGCTAGCGGGAGGGCCGGAAATGAGCAGTTCTTC

abundance: once
v_gene: TRBV12-5
j_gene: TRBJ2-7
d_gene: -
CDR3aa: CASGFGAGDKTYEQYF
CDR3nt: TGTGCTAGTGGTTTTGGGGCAGGGGATAAAACCTACGAGCAGTACTTC

abundance: many
v_gene: TRBV6-1
j_gene: TRBJ1-5
d_gene: -
CDR3aa: CASSEAGGQPQHF
CDR3nt: TGTGCCAGCAGTGAAGCGGGGGGGCAGCCCCAGCATTTT

abundance: -
v_gene: TRBV30
j_gene: TRBJ1-5
d_gene: -
CDR3aa: CAWSVSTTNQHQHF
CDR3nt: TGTGCCTGGAGTGTATCTACAACTAATCAGCACCAGCATTTT

abundance: many
v_gene: TRBV2
j_gene: TRBJ2-3
d_gene: -
CDR3aa: CASSDQGRTDTQYF
CDR3nt: TGTGCCAGCAGTGATCAGGGCCGCACAGATACGCAGTATTTT

abundance: -
v_gene: TRBV24-1
j_gene: TRBJ2-5
d_gene: -
CDR3aa: CATSQGSQETHYF
CDR3nt: TGTGCCACCAGCCAAGGTAGCCAAGAGACCCATTACTTC

abundance: many
v_gene: TRBV2
j_gene: TRBJ1-2
d_gene: -
CDR3aa: CASSEGDPGRYTF
CDR3nt: TGTGCCAGCAGTGAGGGGGACCCGGGCCGCTACACCTTC

abundance: many
v_gene: TRBV20-1
j_gene: TRBJ2-3
d_gene: -
CDR3aa: CSARQNTDTQYF
CDR3nt: TGCAGTGCAAGACAGAACACAGATACGCAGTATTTT

abundance: -
v_gene: TRBV28
j_gene: TRBJ2-1
d_gene: TRBD2
CDR3aa: CASTKASGWNGQFF
CDR3nt: TGTGCCAGCACGAAGGCTAGCGGGTGGAATGGGCAGTTCTTT

abundance: many
v_gene: TRBV19
j_gene: TRBJ1-2
d_gene: TRBD1
CDR3aa: CASSDPGQTTF
CDR3nt: TGTGCCAGTAGTGACCCGGGACAGACGACCTTC